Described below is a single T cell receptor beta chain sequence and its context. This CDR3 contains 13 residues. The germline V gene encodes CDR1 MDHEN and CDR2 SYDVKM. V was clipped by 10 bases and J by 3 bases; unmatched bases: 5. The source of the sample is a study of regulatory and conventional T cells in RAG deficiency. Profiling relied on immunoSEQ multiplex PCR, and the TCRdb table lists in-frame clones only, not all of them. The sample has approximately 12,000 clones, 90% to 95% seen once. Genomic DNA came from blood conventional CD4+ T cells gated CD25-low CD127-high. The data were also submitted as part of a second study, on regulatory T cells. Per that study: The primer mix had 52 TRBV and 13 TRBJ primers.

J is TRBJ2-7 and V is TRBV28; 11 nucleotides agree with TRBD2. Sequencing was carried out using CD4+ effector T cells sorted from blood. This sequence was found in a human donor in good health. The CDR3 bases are TGTGCCACAAGGACTAGCGGGCTCTACGAGCAGTACTTC. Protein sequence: CATRTSGLYEQYF.